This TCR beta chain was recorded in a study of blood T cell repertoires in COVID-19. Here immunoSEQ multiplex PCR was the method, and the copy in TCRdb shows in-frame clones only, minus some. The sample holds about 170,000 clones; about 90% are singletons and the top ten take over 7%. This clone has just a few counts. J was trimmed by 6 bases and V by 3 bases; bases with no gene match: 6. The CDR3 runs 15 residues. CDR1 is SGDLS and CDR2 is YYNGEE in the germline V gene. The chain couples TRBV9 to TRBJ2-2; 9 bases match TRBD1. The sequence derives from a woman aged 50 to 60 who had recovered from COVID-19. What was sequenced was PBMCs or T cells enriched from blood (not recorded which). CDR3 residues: CASSARDREAGELFF. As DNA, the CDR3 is TGTGCCAGCAGCGCGCGGGACAGGGAGGCCGGGGAGCTGTTTTTT.